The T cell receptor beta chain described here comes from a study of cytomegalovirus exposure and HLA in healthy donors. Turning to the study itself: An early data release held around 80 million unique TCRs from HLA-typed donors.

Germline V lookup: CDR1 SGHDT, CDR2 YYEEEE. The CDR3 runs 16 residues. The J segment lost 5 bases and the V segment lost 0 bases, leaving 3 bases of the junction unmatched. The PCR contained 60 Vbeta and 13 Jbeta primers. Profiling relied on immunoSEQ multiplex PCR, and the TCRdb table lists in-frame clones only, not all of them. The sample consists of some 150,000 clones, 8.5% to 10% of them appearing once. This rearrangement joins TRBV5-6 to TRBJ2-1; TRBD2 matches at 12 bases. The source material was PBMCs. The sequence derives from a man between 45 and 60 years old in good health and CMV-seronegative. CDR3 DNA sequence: TGTGCCAGCAGCTTGGATCCTAGCGGGAGGGACAATGAGCAGTTCTTC. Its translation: CASSLDPSGRDNEQFF.